This T cell receptor beta chain is from a study of shared clonotypes between healthy human individuals. Generated by immunoSEQ multiplex PCR, the TCRdb table keeps only in-frame clones and is missing some. The sample yields roughly 2,000,000 clones, 85% to 95% seen once. Germline lookup yields CDR1 LGHNA and CDR2 YSLEER. The CDR3 extends over 14 amino acids. Trimming took off 1 base at V and 6 bases at J, with 12 bases between the two ends. Terminally differentiated effector memory CD45RA+ cells were excluded from the naive CD8 cells, which were CD45RO-negative and positively selected for CCR7. The sample was naive CD8+ T cells sorted from blood. The chain has TRBV4-3 and TRBJ1-1; unclear D gene. This receptor was taken from a man younger than 35 in good health. The CDR3 nucleotides read TGCGCCAGCAGCCAAGCTCGAGGGATTTCTGAAGCTTTCTTT. Protein sequence: CASSQARGISEAFF.